The following is a T cell receptor (beta chain) sequence with its context. Its specificity is unknown. The entry originates in a study of vaccination and CD4 T cells after COVID-19. Study overall: Collection of post-COVID samples occurred a median roughly 92 days after diagnosis, spanning a range of 35 to 161. Controls had a CEFX pool, an HIV-1 Nef pool, or no peptide added.

Trimming shortened V by 0 bases and J by 5 bases, and 8 bases separated the two germline ends. Looked up from germline, CDR1 is SGHNT and CDR2 is YYREEE (reference sequence). The CDR3 runs to 13 residues. The study, taken as a whole, reports: SARS-CoV-2-reactive clonotypes rose nonsignificantly, with the median going from approximately 21 to 38.

The Oncomine TCR Beta short-read assay was applied to DNA of cultured CD4+ T cells. TCRdb independently ran MiXCR on the PCR reads; one entry per CDR3 protein. The repertoire holds roughly 20,000 distinct CDR3 sequences, with 53% as singletons. Sample treatment: roughly 11-day PBMC culture with coronavirus spike peptide pools or control peptides (ViraFEST assay). Sequenced here: CD4+ T cells from blood, cultured in vitro, sampled before SARS-CoV-2 vaccination. The J gene is TRBJ1-1, the V gene TRBV5-4; D uncertain. This clonotype originated in a human donor who had recovered from COVID-19. The CDR3 spells CASSLVSGTEAFF. The CDR3, as DNA: TGTGCCAGCAGCTTGGTTAGTGGGACTGAAGCTTTCTTT. The variable domain in full, completed from reference TRBV5-4 and TRBJ1-1, reads ETGVTQSPTHLIKTRGQQVTLRCSSQSGHNTVSWYQQALGQGPQFIFQYYREEENGRGNFPPRFSGLQFPNYSSELNVNALELDDSALYLCASSLVSGTEAFFGQGTRLTVV.